A selection of T cell receptor beta chains follows, all from one sample in a study of blood T cell repertoires in COVID-19. Sequencing used immunoSEQ multiplex PCR; TCRdb keeps in-frame clones, though not all of them. The data hold around 270,000 clones, with approximately 90% observed a single time. Specimen: peripheral blood. These receptors all stem from a man in his forties with acute or convalescent COVID-19. CDR3s include the opening cysteine and the closing phenylalanine or tryptophan. D genes are given only for firm matches. Some rows mark clone size as missing; the rest say once, few, many or name a class of expanded clone.

NA | NA | TRBJ2-3 | TRBV6-2/TRBV6-3 | CASSYRGLSLRTDTQYF | TGTGCCAGCAGTTACCGCGGGCTATCCTTGAGGACAGATACGCAGTATTTT
NA | NA | TRBJ1-6 | TRBV10-3 | CAINPTGVDNSPLHF | TGTGCCATCAACCCGACAGGTGTAGATAATTCACCCCTCCACTTT
TRBD1 | NA | TRBJ2-7 | TRBV2 | CASTRTGESYEQYF | TGTGCCAGCACTAGGACAGGGGAGTCCTACGAGCAGTACTTC
TRBD2 | NA | TRBJ2-1 | TRBV10-3 | CAISDIAGSPLDEQFF | TGTGCCATCAGTGACATAGCGGGGAGCCCTCTCGATGAGCAGTTCTTC
NA | NA | TRBJ1-2 | TRBV2 | CASSEGGVYGYTF | TGTGCCAGCAGTGAGGGGGGTGTCTATGGCTACACCTTC
NA | NA | TRBJ1-3 | TRBV6-5 | CASRPTGLHTIYF | TGTGCCAGCAGACCCACAGGGCTACACACCATATATTTT
NA | NA | TRBJ2-3 | TRBV5-1 | CASSLTAGTDTQYF | TGCGCCAGCAGCTTGACAGCCGGCACAGATACGCAGTATTTT
NA | NA | TRBJ1-5 | TRBV6-5 | CASGRDSNQPQHF | TGTGCCAGCGGCCGGGATAGCAATCAGCCCCAGCATTTT
TRBD1 | NA | TRBJ1-2 | TRBV6-6 | CASSSPGTGPGYTF | TGTGCCAGCAGTTCCCCCGGGACAGGGCCTGGCTACACCTTC
NA | NA | TRBJ2-1 | TRBV7-2 | CASSLAWASGLVNEQFF | TGTGCCAGCAGCTTAGCGTGGGCCAGCGGCTTGGTTAATGAGCAGTTCTTC
TRBD1 | NA | TRBJ1-2 | TRBV6-5 | CASRAMQGAPGYTF | TGTGCCAGCAGAGCTATGCAGGGGGCGCCCGGCTACACCTTC
TRBD1 | once | TRBJ1-5 | TRBV4-1 | CASSQAGTGDQPQHF | TGCGCCAGCAGCCAAGCTGGGACAGGGGACCAGCCCCAGCATTTT
NA | NA | TRBJ1-6 | TRBV20-1 | CSASPDINSPLHF | TGCAGTGCTAGTCCCGACATTAATTCACCCCTCCACTTT
TRBD2 | NA | TRBJ2-1 | TRBV14 | CASSQGGSSYNEQFF | TGTGCCAGCAGCCAGGGCGGGAGCTCCTACAATGAGCAGTTCTTC
TRBD1 | NA | TRBJ1-2 | TRBV30 | CAWTTGTGRGYTF | TGTGCCTGGACAACCGGGACAGGGAGAGGCTACACCTTC
NA | NA | TRBJ1-1 | TRBV11-2 | CASSFQGHTEAFF | TGTGCCAGCAGCTTTCAGGGGCACACTGAAGCTTTCTTT
NA | NA | TRBJ1-2 | TRBV6-5 | CASSSSRQASLYGYTF | TGTGCCAGCAGTTCCTCTAGACAGGCCTCTCTCTATGGCTACACCTTC
TRBD2 | NA | TRBJ2-1 | TRBV7-6 | CASSLEAAGGDEQFF | TGTGCCAGCAGCTTAGAGGCAGCGGGGGGCGATGAGCAGTTCTTC
NA | NA | TRBJ1-1 | TRBV19 | CASSTQGYTEAFF | TGTGCCAGTTCCACTCAGGGTTACACTGAAGCTTTCTTT
NA | NA | TRBJ2-1 | TRBV5-1 | CASSLEGQTYNEQFF | TGCGCCAGCAGCTTGGAAGGACAGACGTACAATGAGCAGTTCTTC
NA | NA | TRBJ2-3 | TRBV5-6 | CASSFGVSDTQYF | TGTGCCAGCAGCTTTGGAGTTTCAGATACGCAGTATTTT
NA | NA | TRBJ2-7 | TRBV7-8 | CASSLVRQAIYEQYF | TGTGCCAGCAGCTTAGTAAGGCAGGCGATCTACGAGCAGTACTTC
TRBD1 | NA | TRBJ1-1 | TRBV5-8 | CASSLAGGNTEAFF | TGTGCCAGCAGCTTGGCAGGGGGCAACACTGAAGCTTTCTTT
TRBD1 | NA | TRBJ1-5 | TRBV6-6 | CASSRNDRANQPQHF | TGTGCCAGCAGCCGGAACGACAGGGCCAATCAGCCCCAGCATTTT
TRBD1 | NA | TRBJ2-7 | TRBV5-1 | CASSPGTGPGEQYF | TGCGCCAGCAGCCCCGGGACAGGACCTGGCGAGCAGTACTTC
NA | NA | TRBJ1-5 | TRBV19 | CASNRESIDQPQHF | TGTGCCAGTAACCGCGAAAGCATCGATCAGCCCCAGCATTTT
TRBD1 | once | TRBJ1-2 | TRBV29-1 | CSVQGGRDYGYTF | TGCAGCGTTCAGGGGGGAAGGGACTATGGCTACACCTTC
TRBD2 | NA | TRBJ2-1 | TRBV7-8 | CASRTGTRVSYNEQFF | TGTGCCAGCAGAACCGGGACTAGGGTCTCCTACAATGAGCAGTTCTTC
NA | NA | TRBJ1-1 | TRBV7-9 | CASSPFSVEAFF | TGTGCCAGCAGCCCATTCTCGGTTGAAGCTTTCTTT
TRBD1 | NA | TRBJ1-2 | TRBV2 | CASSTGTGYGYTF | TGTGCCAGCAGTACCGGGACAGGGTATGGCTACACCTTC
NA | once | TRBJ1-1 | TRBV5-4 | CASSYLQGTEAFF | TGTGCCAGCAGCTACCTCCAGGGGACTGAAGCTTTCTTT
TRBD1 | few | TRBJ1-1 | TRBV3-1/TRBV3-2 | CASSLRTGAADTEAFF | TGTGCCAGCAGCCTCCGGACAGGGGCGGCTGACACTGAAGCTTTCTTT
TRBD1 | NA | TRBJ2-7 | TRBV7-3 | CASSPGQGHGEQYF | TGTGCCAGCAGCCCCGGACAGGGTCACGGCGAGCAGTACTTC
NA | NA | TRBJ1-1 | TRBV5-1 | CASSLDAGMNTEAFF | TGCGCCAGCAGCTTGGACGCGGGTATGAACACTGAAGCTTTCTTT
TRBD1 | NA | TRBJ1-6 | TRBV6-5 | CATRTGESSPLHF | TGTGCCACCAGGACAGGGGAGAGTTCACCCCTCCACTTT
NA | NA | TRBJ2-2 | TRBV9 | CASSAAIWSGELFF | TGTGCCAGCAGCGCCGCTATCTGGTCCGGGGAGCTGTTTTTT
TRBD1 | NA | TRBJ2-3 | TRBV2 | CASSERQGMNTQYF | TGTGCCAGCAGTGAAAGACAGGGGATGAATACGCAGTATTTT
NA | once | TRBJ1-3 | TRBV5-1 | CASSLAGTVSGNTIYF | TGCGCCAGCAGCTTGGCGGGAACAGTCTCTGGAAACACCATATATTTT
NA | NA | TRBJ1-3 | TRBV19 | CASSIGPGNTIYF | TGTGCCAGTAGTATCGGTCCGGGAAACACCATATATTTT
NA | NA | TRBJ1-5 | TRBV6-2/TRBV6-3 | CASSDGDNQPQHF | TGTGCCAGCAGTGACGGGGATAATCAGCCCCAGCATTTT
TRBD1 | NA | TRBJ2-7 | TRBV5-6 | CASSLVGQLFYEQYF | TGTGCCAGCAGCTTGGTGGGACAGCTCTTCTACGAGCAGTACTTC